Shown below are 31 T cell receptor beta chains from a single sample sequenced in a study of T-cell memory formation after mild COVID-19. MiXCR, run by TCRdb on the 5' RACE reads, gives a single entry per CDR3 protein. Among 110,000 or so distinct CDR3 sequences, 20% to 25% were seen once, and the ten largest hold roughly 37%. Sequenced sample: PBMCs or a T cell subset sorted from them (not recorded which). The receptors come from a man younger than 35 who had mild COVID-19 (a few samples of this study predate the infection). Cell type and time point are not known.

V and J are TRBV12-3 or TRBV12-4 and TRBJ2-7; 8 nucleotides agree with TRBD1. CDR3 size: 13 residues. Germline trimming cut 4 bases from V and 5 bases from J; bases unmatched to any gene: 4. DNA for the CDR3: TGTGCCAGCAGTTGGACAGGGAGCCACGAGCAGTACTTC. This translates into CASSWTGSHEQYF.

The chain links TRBV12-3 or TRBV12-4 to TRBJ2-1; 9 positions agree with TRBD2. The CDR3 is 16 amino acids. V lost 4 bases and J lost 9; bases outside the gene matches: 13. CDR3 nucleotide sequence: TGTGCCAGCAGTTCCGGTGGAAGGCTAGCGGGGAGTGAGCAGTTCTTC. Its protein product is CASSSGGRLAGSEQFF.

The chain employs TRBV12-3 or TRBV12-4 and TRBJ1-1; the D gene is possibly TRBD1 (6 bases). V shed 5 bases and J shed 10 bases, with 17 bases lying between them. The CDR3 spans 13 residues. The CDR3 is CASSRGGGPGAFF. The DNA of the CDR3 is TGTGCCAGCAGTCGAGGGGGTGGGCCGGGAGCTTTCTTT.

This chain's CDR3 is CASSLKVAWGSTDTQYF. DNA for the CDR3: TGTGCCAGCAGCTTAAAAGTCGCGTGGGGAAGCACAGATACGCAGTATTTT. The genes are TRBV11-2 and TRBJ2-3, with D unresolved. CDR1 is SGHAT, CDR2 FQNNGV, per germline. V was trimmed by 2 bases and J by 0 bases, leaving 15 bases between them. The CDR3 length is 17 residues. The variable domain in full, completed from reference TRBV11-2 and TRBJ2-3, reads EAGVAQSPRYKIIEKRQSVAFWCNPISGHATLYWYQQILGQGPKLLIQFQNNGVVDDSQLPKDRFSAERLKGVDSTLKIQPAKLEDSAVYLCASSLKVAWGSTDTQYFGPGTRLTVL.

The genes are TRBV27 and TRBJ2-3, with D uncertain. The germline CDR1 and CDR2 sequences are MNHEY and SMNVEV (reference sequence). There are 15 residues in the CDR3. Trimming shortened V by 2 bases and J by 2 bases, and 11 bases separated the two germline ends. This CDR3 reads CASSLVRQLTDTQYF. CDR3 bases: TGTGCCAGCAGTTTAGTTCGGCAGCTCACAGATACGCAGTATTTT.

This clonotype turned up a few times. The chain employs TRBV10-3 and TRBJ2-5; 11 bases fit TRBD1. Looked up from germline, CDR1 is ENHRY and CDR2 is SYGVKD. This CDR3 region has 13 residues. The trim removed 10 bases at V and 2 bases at J, leaving 3 bases unmatched. CDR3 sequence (DNA): TGTGCCAGCAGGGACAGGGGGCAAGAGACCCAGTACTTC. Translation gives CASRDRGQETQYF.

The chain has TRBV7-2 and TRBJ1-2; 8 bases line up with TRBD1. V was clipped by 5 bases and J by 7 bases; unmatched bases: 9. This CDR3 comprises 14 residues. Germline CDR1 reads SGHTA; CDR2 reads FQGNSA. The CDR3 DNA sequence: TGTGCCAGCAGCAAATCTCAGGGGGCCCGTGGCTACACCTTC. This encodes CASSKSQGARGYTF.

CDR3 DNA sequence: TGTGCCAGCAGCCGAGATACGCAGTATTTT. This translates into CASSRDTQYF. The genes are TRBV7-9 and TRBJ2-3; D gene unclear. The CDR3 extends over 10 amino acids. Germline V gives CDR1 SEHNR, CDR2 FQNEAQ (reference sequence). V gave up 5 bases and J gave up 5 bases, with 2 bases separating them.

This clonotype occurred a few times. CDR3 DNA: TGCGCCAGCAGCCAAGGGTACGGGACGGAGACCCAGTACTTC. Its protein product is CASSQGYGTETQYF. The chain has TRBV4-3 and TRBJ2-5; D assignment may be TRBD1 or TRBD2 (5 bases each). Trimming took 1 base from V and 5 from J, leaving 11 bases between them. This CDR3 is built from 14 residues. Germline loops: CDR1 LGHNA, CDR2 YSLEER.

The chain uses TRBV5-4 and TRBJ2-7, with D uncertain. The CDR3 extends over 13 amino acids. V was cut by 0 bases and J by 3 bases, with 7 bases left in between. CDR1 and CDR2 from the germline V gene are SGHNT and YYREEE (reference sequence). DNA of the CDR3: TGTGCCAGCAGCTTGGCCTCAGACTACGAGCAGTACTTC. Translating gives CASSLASDYEQYF.

This chain uses TRBV9 with TRBJ2-3; no clear D. V was trimmed by 0 bases and J by 4 bases, leaving 6 bases between them. The CDR3 contains 13 residues. Germline V gives CDR1 SGDLS, CDR2 YYNGEE. CDR3 protein: CASSVEGPDTQYF. In nucleotides, the CDR3 is TGTGCCAGCAGCGTAGAAGGCCCAGATACGCAGTATTTT.

The chain couples TRBV7-8 to TRBJ2-1; possible D gene TRBD1, 7 bases. This CDR3 comprises 15 residues. Trimming shortened V by 1 base and J by 5 bases, and 12 bases separated the two germline ends. CDR1 SGHVS and CDR2 FQNEAQ come from the germline V gene. In DNA form, the CDR3 reads TGTGCCAGCAGCTTAGGCAGGGGGACTGACAATGAGCAGTTCTTC. Residues: CASSLGRGTDNEQFF.

This clonotype was recorded a few times. This sequence joins TRBV7-2 and TRBJ2-5, with 13 positions matching TRBD2. The J segment lost 0 bases and the V segment lost 5 bases, leaving 9 bases of the junction unmatched. This CDR3 spans 18 amino acids. Per germline, CDR1 SGHTA and CDR2 FQGNSA. CDR3 bases: TGTGCCAGCAGCGGACCAACGGGACTAGCGGGATACCAAGAGACCCAGTACTTC. It translates to CASSGPTGLAGYQETQYF.

CDR3 residues: CASSPGHPEQYF. The CDR3 DNA reads as TGTGCCAGCTCACCCGGTCACCCCGAGCAGTACTTC. The chain joins TRBV18 to TRBJ2-7, with D uncertain. Trimming removed 3 bases at V and 6 bases at J, with 9 bases between. Germline V lookup: CDR1 KGHSH, CDR2 LQKENI. The CDR3 is 12 residues long.

This clonotype was seen only a few times. The V and J genes are TRBV14 and TRBJ2-5; perhaps D is TRBD1 or TRBD2 (5 bases each). The CDR3 is 14 amino acids. Germline V gene lookup returns CDR1 SGHDN and CDR2 FVKESK. V was shortened by 4 bases and J by 4 bases, with 13 bases between the two germline ends. DNA for the CDR3: TGTGCCAGCAGCCCGACAGTTCGGGGAGAGACCCAGTACTTC. This sequence encodes CASSPTVRGETQYF.

In this sample, this clonotype turned up a few times. The V gene is TRBV19, the J gene TRBJ1-1; TRBD1 aligns across 8 bases. Losses at the gene ends were 5 bases for V and 1 base for J; bases not matched to a gene: 6. Germline values: CDR1 LNHDA, CDR2 SQIVND (reference sequence). There are 15 residues in the CDR3. The CDR3 reads CASSPWTGTNTEAFF. CDR3 nucleotide sequence: TGTGCCAGTAGTCCGTGGACAGGGACGAACACTGAAGCTTTCTTT.

This chain joins TRBV27 and TRBJ1-5; D uncertain. CDR3 length equals 15 residues. Trimming stripped 0 bases from V and 9 bases from J, with 15 bases between. Germline values: CDR1 MNHEY, CDR2 SMNVEV (reference sequence). CDR3 sequence: CASSLSQTPIWPQHF. The CDR3 bases are TGTGCCAGCAGTTTATCGCAGACGCCCATATGGCCCCAGCATTTT.

This clonotype was seen at least ten times. CDR3 loop: CASSPSGGTTSYNEQFF. As DNA, the CDR3 is TGTGCCAGCAGCCCTAGCGGGGGCACTACCTCCTACAATGAGCAGTTCTTC. The rearrangement joins TRBV7-8 to TRBJ2-1, with 10 bases identical to TRBD2. This CDR3 contains 17 residues. Germline V gives CDR1 SGHVS, CDR2 FQNEAQ. With V trimmed by 5 bases and J by 0 bases, 7 bases remained unmatched.

The chain joins TRBV29-1 to TRBJ2-3; 14 bases align to TRBD2. Losses at the gene ends were 6 bases for V and 0 bases for J; bases not matched to a gene: 8. Per the germline V gene, CDR1 is SQVTM and CDR2 is ANQGSEA. This CDR3 is built from 17 residues. CDR3 sequence reads: CSVWGLAGATSTDTQYF. CDR3 nucleotide sequence: TGCAGCGTGTGGGGACTAGCGGGGGCTACTAGCACAGATACGCAGTATTTT.

This clonotype was counted a few times. The genes are TRBV28 and TRBJ1-2, with 9 bases aligning to TRBD1. Germline CDR1 and CDR2: MDHEN and SYDVKM. The CDR3 runs to 13 residues. V gave up 4 bases and J gave up 7 bases; unmatched junction bases: 4. In DNA, the CDR3 is TGTGCCAGCAGTTGGACAGGGGAAGGTGGCTACACCTTC. It is translated as CASSWTGEGGYTF.

This clonotype was picked up many times. The CDR3 sequence: CASSLTESYNEQFF. The CDR3 DNA reads TGTGCCAGCAGTTTGACAGAATCCTACAATGAGCAGTTCTTC. This chain uses TRBV12-3 or TRBV12-4 with TRBJ2-1, with D possibly matching TRBD1 (5 bases). The CDR3 extends over 14 amino acids. Trimming pared 3 bases from V and 1 base from J, leaving 7 bases between.

This chain joins TRBV7-4 and TRBJ2-7, with D possibly matching TRBD2 (6 bases). Looked up from germline, CDR1 is SGHVT and CDR2 is SQSDAQ. Trimming stripped 2 bases from V and 3 bases from J, with 20 bases between. The CDR3 has 17 amino acids. The CDR3 nucleotides read TGTGCCAGCAGCTTAAACACGTTAAGGGCGGGGCGCTACGAGCAGTACGTC. It codes for CASSLNTLRAGRYEQYV.

V gene TRBV7-9 combines with J gene TRBJ1-1, with D perhaps TRBD1 (6 bases). This CDR3 comprises 15 residues. Trimming pared 5 bases from V and 5 bases from J, leaving 18 bases between. The germline V gene has CDR1 SEHNR and CDR2 FQNEAQ (reference sequence). CDR3 sequence reads: CASSLSLGGRTEAFF. The CDR3 coding sequence is TGTGCCAGCAGCCTCTCACTCGGGGGGCGAACTGAAGCTTTCTTT.

This clonotype occurred a few times. The chain joins TRBV12-3 or TRBV12-4 to TRBJ1-1; maybe TRBD1 (5 bases). V lost 2 bases and J 10 bases, leaving 17 bases between the germline ends. This CDR3 is built from 14 residues. The CDR3 coding sequence is TGTGCCAGCAGTTTAAAGGGTCCCCGCAGGGCAGCTTTCTTT. This gives the protein CASSLKGPRRAAFF.

This sequence joins TRBV6-5 and TRBJ2-7, with 7 bases aligning to TRBD1. The CDR3 has 14 residues. Germline V gene lookup returns CDR1 MNHEY and CDR2 SVGAGI. The ends lost 6 bases at V and 1 base at J; junction bases unmatched: 6. CDR3 in amino acids: CASSLNRGSYEQYV. The CDR3 nucleotides read TGTGCCAGCAGCTTAAACAGGGGTTCCTACGAGCAGTACGTC.

The J gene is TRBJ2-1, the V gene TRBV12-3 or TRBV12-4; D gene uncertain. Trimming left V 2 bases short and J 7 bases short, with 6 bases between. The CDR3 extends over 12 amino acids. CDR3 in DNA: TGTGCCAGCAGTTTAAACGGGAATGAGCAGTTCTTC. Residues: CASSLNGNEQFF.

The sample holds a few counts of this clonotype. J is TRBJ2-2 and V is TRBV14, with a weak D call TRBD1 (5 bases). The ends were cut back, 4 bases at V and 3 bases at J, with 6 bases in the middle. This CDR3 has 13 amino acids. In germline, CDR1 is SGHDN, CDR2 FVKESK. This CDR3 reads CASSLRDTGELFF. The CDR3 DNA follows: TGTGCCAGCAGCCTCAGGGACACCGGGGAGCTGTTTTTT.

The chain has TRBV4-3 and TRBJ2-7, with 11 bases matching TRBD1. Germline CDR1 LGHNA, CDR2 YSLEER. V lost 3 bases, J lost 6 bases, and 13 bases stayed unmatched. The CDR3 extends over 17 amino acids. DNA for the CDR3: TGCGCCAGCAGCCAGGATGCCTCCGGACAGGGGGCCTCCGAGCAGTACTTC. Translation: CASSQDASGQGASEQYF.

The J gene is TRBJ2-7, the V gene TRBV27; no clear D. The CDR3 loop spans 11 amino acids. Looked up from germline, CDR1 is MNHEY and CDR2 is SMNVEV (reference sequence). Trimming removed 8 bases at V and 4 bases at J, with 9 bases between. CDR3 protein: CASREGYEQYF. CDR3 bases: TGTGCCAGCCGCGAAGGATACGAGCAGTACTTC.

This sequence joins TRBV5-1 and TRBJ2-1; the match to TRBD2 covers 12 bases. The CDR3 is made up of 16 amino acids. Germline CDR1 SGHRS, CDR2 YFSETQ. Losses at the gene ends were 2 bases for V and 7 bases for J; bases not matched to a gene: 7. CDR3 residues: CASSFTGTSGHNEQFF. Here the CDR3 DNA reads TGCGCCAGCAGCTTTACCGGGACTAGCGGGCATAATGAGCAGTTCTTC.

The chain is built from TRBV29-1 and TRBJ1-1; 7 bases fit TRBD1. CDR3 size: 12 residues. The V gene end was trimmed by 5 bases and the J gene end by 5 bases; junction bases not matched to a gene: 5. Germline V gene lookup returns CDR1 SQVTM and CDR2 ANQGSEA. The CDR3 coding sequence is TGCAGCGTTCAGGGGGAGGATACTGAAGCTTTCTTT. It yields the protein CSVQGEDTEAFF.